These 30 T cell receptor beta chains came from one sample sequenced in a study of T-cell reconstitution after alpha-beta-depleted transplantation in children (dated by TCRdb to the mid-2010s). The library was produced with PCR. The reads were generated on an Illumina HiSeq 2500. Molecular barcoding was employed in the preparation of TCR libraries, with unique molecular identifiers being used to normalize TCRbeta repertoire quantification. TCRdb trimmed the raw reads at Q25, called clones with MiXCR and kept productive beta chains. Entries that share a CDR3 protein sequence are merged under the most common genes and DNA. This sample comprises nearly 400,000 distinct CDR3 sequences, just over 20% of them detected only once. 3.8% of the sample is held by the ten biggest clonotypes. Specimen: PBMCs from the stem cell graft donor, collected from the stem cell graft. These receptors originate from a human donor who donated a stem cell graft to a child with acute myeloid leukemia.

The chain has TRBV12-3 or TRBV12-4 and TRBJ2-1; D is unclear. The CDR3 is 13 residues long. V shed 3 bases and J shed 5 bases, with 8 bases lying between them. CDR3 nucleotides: TGTGCCAGCAGTTTTGGCCCGGACAATGAGCAGTTCTTC. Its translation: CASSFGPDNEQFF.

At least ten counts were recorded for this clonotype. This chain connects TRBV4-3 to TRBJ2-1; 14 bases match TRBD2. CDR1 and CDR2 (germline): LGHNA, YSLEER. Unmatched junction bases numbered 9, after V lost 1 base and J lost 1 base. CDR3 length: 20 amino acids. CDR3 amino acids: CASSQGLAGGPGGSYNEQFF. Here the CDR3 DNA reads TGCGCCAGCAGCCAAGGACTAGCGGGAGGGCCCGGTGGGTCCTACAATGAGCAGTTCTTC.

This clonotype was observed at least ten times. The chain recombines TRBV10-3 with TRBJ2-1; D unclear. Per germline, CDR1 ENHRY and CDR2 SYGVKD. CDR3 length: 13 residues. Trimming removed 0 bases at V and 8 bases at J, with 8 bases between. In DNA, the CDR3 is TGTGCCATCAGTGAGTCTAGCATCTATGAGCAGTTCTTC. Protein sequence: CAISESSIYEQFF.

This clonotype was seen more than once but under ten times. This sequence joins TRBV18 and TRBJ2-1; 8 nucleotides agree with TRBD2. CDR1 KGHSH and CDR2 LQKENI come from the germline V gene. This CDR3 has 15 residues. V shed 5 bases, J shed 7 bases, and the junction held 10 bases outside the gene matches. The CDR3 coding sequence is TGTGCCAGCTCAGCGACCACGGGAGGGCCAAATGAGCAGTTCTTC. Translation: CASSATTGGPNEQFF.

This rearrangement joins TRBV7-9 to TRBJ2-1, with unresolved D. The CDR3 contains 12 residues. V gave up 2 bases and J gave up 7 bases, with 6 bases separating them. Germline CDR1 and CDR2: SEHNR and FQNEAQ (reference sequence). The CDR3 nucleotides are TGTGCCAGCAGCTTATTCTTAAATGAGCAGTTCTTC. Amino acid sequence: CASSLFLNEQFF.

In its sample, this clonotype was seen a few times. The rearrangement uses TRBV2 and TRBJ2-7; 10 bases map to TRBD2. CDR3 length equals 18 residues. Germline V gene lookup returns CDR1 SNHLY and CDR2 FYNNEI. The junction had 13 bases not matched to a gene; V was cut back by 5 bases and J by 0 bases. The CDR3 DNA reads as TGTGCCAGCAGTTTGTCTAGCGGGAGATCCCGAAGCTCCTACGAGCAGTACTTC. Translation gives CASSLSSGRSRSSYEQYF.

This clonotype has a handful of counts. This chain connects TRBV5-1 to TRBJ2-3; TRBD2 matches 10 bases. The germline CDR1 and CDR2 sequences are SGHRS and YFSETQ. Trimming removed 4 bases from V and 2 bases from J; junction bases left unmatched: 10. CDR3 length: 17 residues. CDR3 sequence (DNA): TGCGCCAGCAGCCAACAAGGCGGACTAGCGGCCACAGATACGCAGTATTTT. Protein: CASSQQGGLAATDTQYF.

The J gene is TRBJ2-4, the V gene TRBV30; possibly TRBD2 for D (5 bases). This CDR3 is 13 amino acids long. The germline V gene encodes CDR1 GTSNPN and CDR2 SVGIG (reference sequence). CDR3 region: CALRRAGKNIQYF. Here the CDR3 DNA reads TGTGCTCTGCGGCGGGCTGGCAAAAACATTCAGTACTTC.

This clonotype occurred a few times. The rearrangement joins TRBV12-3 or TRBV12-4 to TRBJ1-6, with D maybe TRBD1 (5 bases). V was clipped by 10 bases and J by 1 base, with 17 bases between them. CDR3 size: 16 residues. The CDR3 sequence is CAIGIRRGSYNSPLHF. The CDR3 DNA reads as TGTGCCATCGGGATAAGGAGGGGTTCCTATAATTCACCCCTCCACTTT.

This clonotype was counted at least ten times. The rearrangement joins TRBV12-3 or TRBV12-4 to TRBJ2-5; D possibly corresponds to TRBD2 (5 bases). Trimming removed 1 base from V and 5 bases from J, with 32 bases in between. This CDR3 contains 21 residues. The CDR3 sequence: CASSLETILSWLVNIWETQYF. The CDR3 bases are TGTGCCAGCAGTTTAGAGACTATACTCTCCTGGCTAGTCAATATATGGGAGACCCAGTACTTC.

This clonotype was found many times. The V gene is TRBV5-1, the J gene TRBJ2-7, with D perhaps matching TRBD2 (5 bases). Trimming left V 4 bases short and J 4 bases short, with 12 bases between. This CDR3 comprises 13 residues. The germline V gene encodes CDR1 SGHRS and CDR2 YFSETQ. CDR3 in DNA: TGCGCCAGCAGCCCGGGAACCAGATACGAGCAGTACTTC. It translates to CASSPGTRYEQYF.

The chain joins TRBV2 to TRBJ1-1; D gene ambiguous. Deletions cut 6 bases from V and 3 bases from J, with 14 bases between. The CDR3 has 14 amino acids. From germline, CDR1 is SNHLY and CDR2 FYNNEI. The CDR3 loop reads CASSGLDRDTEAFF. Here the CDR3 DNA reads TGTGCCAGCAGCGGATTAGACCGCGACACTGAAGCTTTCTTT.

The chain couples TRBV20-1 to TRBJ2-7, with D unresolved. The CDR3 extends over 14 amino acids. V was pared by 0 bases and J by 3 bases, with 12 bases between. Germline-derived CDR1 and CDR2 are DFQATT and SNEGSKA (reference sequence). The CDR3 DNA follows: TGCAGTGCTAGAGATCGGGTCAGAGTCTACGAGCAGTACTTC. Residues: CSARDRVRVYEQYF.

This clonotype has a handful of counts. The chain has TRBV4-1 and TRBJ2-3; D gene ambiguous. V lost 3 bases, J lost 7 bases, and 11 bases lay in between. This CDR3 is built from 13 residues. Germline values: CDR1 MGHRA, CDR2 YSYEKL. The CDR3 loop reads CASSHATLNTQYF. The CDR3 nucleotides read TGCGCCAGCAGCCACGCGACATTGAATACGCAGTATTTT.

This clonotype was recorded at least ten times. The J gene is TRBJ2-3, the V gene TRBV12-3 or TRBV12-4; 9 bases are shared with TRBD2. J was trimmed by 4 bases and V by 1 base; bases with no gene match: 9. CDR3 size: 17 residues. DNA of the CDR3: TGTGCCAGCAGTTTAGAGGCTAGCGGGAATTGGGCAGATACGCAGTATTTT. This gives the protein CASSLEASGNWADTQYF.

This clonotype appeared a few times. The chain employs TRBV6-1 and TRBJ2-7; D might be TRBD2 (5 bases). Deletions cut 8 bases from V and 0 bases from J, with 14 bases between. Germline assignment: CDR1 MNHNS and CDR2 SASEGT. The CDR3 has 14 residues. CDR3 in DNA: TGTGCCAGCGGGAGACTCACCAGCTCCTACGAGCAGTACTTC. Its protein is CASGRLTSSYEQYF.

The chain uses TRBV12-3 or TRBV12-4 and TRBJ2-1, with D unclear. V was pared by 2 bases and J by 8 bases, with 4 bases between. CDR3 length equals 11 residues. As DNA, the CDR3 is TGTGCCAGCAGTTTATCCCATGAGCAGTTCTTC. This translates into CASSLSHEQFF.

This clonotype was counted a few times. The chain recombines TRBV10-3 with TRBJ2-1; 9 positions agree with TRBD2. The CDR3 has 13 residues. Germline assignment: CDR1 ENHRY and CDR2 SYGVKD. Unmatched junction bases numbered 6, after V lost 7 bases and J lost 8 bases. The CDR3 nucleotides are TGTGCCATCAAAGGCGGGAGGGGAGATGAGCAGTTCTTC. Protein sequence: CAIKGGRGDEQFF.

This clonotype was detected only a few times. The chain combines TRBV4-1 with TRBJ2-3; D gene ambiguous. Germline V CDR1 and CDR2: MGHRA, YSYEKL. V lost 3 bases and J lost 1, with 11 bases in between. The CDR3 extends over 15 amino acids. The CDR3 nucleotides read TGCGCCAGCAGCCAGACCGTGGGCGGCACAGATACGCAGTATTTT. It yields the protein CASSQTVGGTDTQYF.

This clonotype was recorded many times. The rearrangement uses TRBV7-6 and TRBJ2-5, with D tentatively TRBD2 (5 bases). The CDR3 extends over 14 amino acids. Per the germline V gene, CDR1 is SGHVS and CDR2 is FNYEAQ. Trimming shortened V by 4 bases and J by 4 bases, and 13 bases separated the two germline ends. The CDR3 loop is CASSYTVSGETQYF. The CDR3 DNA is TGTGCCAGCAGCTATACCGTCAGCGGAGAGACCCAGTACTTC.

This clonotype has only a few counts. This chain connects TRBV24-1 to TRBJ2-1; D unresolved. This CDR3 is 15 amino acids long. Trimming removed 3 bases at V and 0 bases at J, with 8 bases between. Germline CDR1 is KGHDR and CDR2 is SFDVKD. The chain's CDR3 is CATSDRQSSYNEQFF. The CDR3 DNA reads TGTGCCACCAGTGATCGCCAGAGCTCCTACAATGAGCAGTTCTTC.

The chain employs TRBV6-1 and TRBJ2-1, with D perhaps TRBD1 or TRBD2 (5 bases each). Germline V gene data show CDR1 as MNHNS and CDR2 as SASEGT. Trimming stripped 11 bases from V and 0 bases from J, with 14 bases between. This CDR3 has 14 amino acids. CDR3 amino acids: CAAQGAGSYNEQFF. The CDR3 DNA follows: TGTGCCGCCCAGGGTGCGGGCTCCTACAATGAGCAGTTCTTC.

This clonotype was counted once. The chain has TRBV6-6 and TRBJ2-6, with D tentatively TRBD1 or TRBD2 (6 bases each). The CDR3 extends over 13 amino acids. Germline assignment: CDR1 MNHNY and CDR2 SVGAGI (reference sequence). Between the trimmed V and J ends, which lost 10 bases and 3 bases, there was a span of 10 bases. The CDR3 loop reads CATGGGGANVLTF. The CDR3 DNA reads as TGTGCCACCGGGGGCGGTGGGGCCAACGTCCTGACTTTC.

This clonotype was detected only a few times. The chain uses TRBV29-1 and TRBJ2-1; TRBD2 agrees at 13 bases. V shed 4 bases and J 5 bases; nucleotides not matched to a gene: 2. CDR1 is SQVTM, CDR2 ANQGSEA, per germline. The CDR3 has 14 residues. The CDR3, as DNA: TGCAGCGTTGCAACTAGCGGGAGGGACAATGAGCAGTTCTTC. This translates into CSVATSGRDNEQFF.

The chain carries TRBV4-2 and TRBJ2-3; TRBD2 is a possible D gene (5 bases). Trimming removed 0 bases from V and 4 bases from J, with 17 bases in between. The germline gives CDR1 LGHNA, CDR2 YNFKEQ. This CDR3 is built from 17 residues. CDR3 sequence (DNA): TGTGCCAGCAGCCAAGATCACTTAGCCACACTAGCAGATACGCAGTATTTT. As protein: CASSQDHLATLADTQYF.

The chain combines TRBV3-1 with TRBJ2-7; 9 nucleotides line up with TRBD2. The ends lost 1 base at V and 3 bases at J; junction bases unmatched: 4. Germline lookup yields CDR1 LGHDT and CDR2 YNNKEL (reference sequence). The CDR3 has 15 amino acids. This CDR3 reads CASSQGLAEYYEQYF. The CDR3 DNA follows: TGTGCCAGCAGCCAAGGACTAGCGGAATACTACGAGCAGTACTTC.

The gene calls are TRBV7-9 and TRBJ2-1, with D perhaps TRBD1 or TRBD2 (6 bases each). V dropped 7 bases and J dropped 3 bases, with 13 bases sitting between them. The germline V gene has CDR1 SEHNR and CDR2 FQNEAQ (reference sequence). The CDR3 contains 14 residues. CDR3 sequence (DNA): TGTGCCAGCAAAGAGGGGGGATTCTACAATGAGCAGTTCTTC. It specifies CASKEGGFYNEQFF.

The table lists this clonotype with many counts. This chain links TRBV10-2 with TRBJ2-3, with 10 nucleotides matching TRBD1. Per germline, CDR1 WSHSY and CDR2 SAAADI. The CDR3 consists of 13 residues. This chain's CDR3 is CATGTGGTDTQYF. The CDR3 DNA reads TGCGCGACCGGGACAGGGGGCACAGATACGCAGTATTTT.

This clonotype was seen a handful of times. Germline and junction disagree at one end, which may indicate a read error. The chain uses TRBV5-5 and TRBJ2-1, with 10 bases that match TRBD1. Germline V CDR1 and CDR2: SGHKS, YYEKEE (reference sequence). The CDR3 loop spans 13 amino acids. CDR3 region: CASTLGDEDRGVF. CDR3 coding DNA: TGTGCCAGCACCTTAGGGGATGAGGACAGGGGGGTCTTC. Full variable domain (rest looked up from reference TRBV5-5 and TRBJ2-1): DAGVTQSPTHLIKTRGQQVTLRCSPISGHKSVSWYQQVLGQGPQFIFQYYEKEERGRGNFPDRFSARQFPNYSSELNVNALLLGDSALYLCASTLGDEDRGVFGPGTRLTVL.

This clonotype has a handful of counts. The CDR3 here is CASSPLGSQETQYF. CDR3 in DNA: TGTGCCAGCAGCCCACTAGGCTCGCAAGAGACCCAGTACTTC. V and J are TRBV7-2 and TRBJ2-5, with D perhaps matching TRBD2 (5 bases). CDR3 length equals 14 residues. Looked up from germline, CDR1 is SGHTA and CDR2 is FQGNSA. Between the trimmed V and J ends, which lost 5 bases and 2 bases, there was a span of 12 bases.